Following are 3 T cell receptor beta chains from one sample sequenced in a study of shared clonotypes between healthy human individuals. The method was immunoSEQ multiplex PCR; TCRdb's version includes in-frame clones alone and lacks a portion of them. The sample has approximately 980,000 clones, over 75% seen once. The specimen was memory CD4+ T cells sorted from blood. Indicated subset: CD45RA-negative fraction. All receptors derive from a young man in good health.

This chain uses TRBV5-1 with TRBJ1-1, with 9 bases lining up with TRBD1. This CDR3 comprises 14 residues. Germline-derived CDR1 and CDR2 are SGHRS and YFSETQ. V gave up 4 bases and J gave up 6 bases; unmatched junction bases: 7. The DNA of the CDR3 is TGCGCCAGCAGCATGACAGGGGGGAGTCCTGAAGCTTTCTTT. Its protein is CASSMTGGSPEAFF.

The sample holds one count of this clone. This sequence joins TRBV9 and TRBJ2-3; 8 bases map to TRBD2. This CDR3 has 17 amino acids. Germline V gene data show CDR1 as SGDLS and CDR2 as YYNGEE. V was clipped by 0 bases and J by 4 bases; unmatched bases: 10. CDR3 loop: CASSVGPPGTRADTQYF. In nucleotides, the CDR3 is TGTGCCAGCAGCGTAGGTCCCCCCGGGACTAGGGCAGATACGCAGTATTTT. The full variable domain, with the rest looked up from reference TRBV9 and TRBJ2-3, is DSGVTQTPKHLITATGQRVTLRCSPRSGDLSVYWYQQSLDQGLQFLIQYYNGEERAKGNILERFSAQQFPDLHSELNLSSLELGDSALYFCASSVGPPGTRADTQYFGPGTRLTVL.

About this clone itself: At one end the junction does not follow the germline gene, possibly because of a read error. V usage is TRBV6-1 and J usage is TRBJ2-7; D is uncertain. Germline V lookup: CDR1 MNHNS, CDR2 SASEGT. This CDR3 contains 14 residues. The CDR3 DNA follows: TGTGCCAGCCGTGAAAGTCGAGCAGTCCACGAGCAGTACTTC. It yields the protein CASRESRAVHEQYF.